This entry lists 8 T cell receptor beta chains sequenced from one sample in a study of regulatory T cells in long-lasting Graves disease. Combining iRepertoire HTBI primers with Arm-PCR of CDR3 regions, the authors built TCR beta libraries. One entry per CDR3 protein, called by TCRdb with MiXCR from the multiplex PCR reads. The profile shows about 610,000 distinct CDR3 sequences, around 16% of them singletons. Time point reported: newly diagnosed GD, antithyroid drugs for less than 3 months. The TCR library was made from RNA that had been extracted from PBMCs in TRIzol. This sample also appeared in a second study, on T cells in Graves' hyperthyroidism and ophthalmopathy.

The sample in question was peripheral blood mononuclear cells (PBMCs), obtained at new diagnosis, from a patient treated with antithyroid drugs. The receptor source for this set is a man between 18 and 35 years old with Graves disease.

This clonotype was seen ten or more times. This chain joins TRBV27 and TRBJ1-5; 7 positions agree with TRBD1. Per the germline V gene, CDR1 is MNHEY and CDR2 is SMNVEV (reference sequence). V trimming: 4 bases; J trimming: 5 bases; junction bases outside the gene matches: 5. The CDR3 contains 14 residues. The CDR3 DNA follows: TGTGCCAGCAGTTCCTCAGGGGGGGATCAGCCCCAGCATTTT. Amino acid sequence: CASSSSGGDQPQHF.

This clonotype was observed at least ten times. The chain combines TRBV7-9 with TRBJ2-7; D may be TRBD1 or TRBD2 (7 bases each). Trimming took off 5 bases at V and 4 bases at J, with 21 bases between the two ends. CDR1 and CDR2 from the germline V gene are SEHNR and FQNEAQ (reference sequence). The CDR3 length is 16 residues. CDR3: CASSPTTGEGAYEQYF. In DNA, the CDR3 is TGTGCCAGCAGCCCCACCACCGGGGAGGGGGCGTACGAGCAGTACTTC.

The CDR3 reads CASSLGGTGIFGYTF. CDR3 bases: TGTGCCAGCAGTTTAGGTGGGACAGGGATCTTTGGCTACACCTTC. The gene calls are TRBV27 and TRBJ1-2, with TRBD1 matching 9 bases. Trimming cost V 2 bases and J 7 bases; bases outside gene matches: 8. The CDR3 totals 15 residues. Germline-derived CDR1 and CDR2 are MNHEY and SMNVEV (reference sequence).

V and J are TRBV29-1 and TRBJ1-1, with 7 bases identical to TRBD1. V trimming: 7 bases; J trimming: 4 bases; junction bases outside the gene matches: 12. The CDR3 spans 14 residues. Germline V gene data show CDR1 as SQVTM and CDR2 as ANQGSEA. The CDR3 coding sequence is TGCAGCGCCCCACCGAGACAGGGCGGCACTGAAGCTTTCTTT. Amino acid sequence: CSAPPRQGGTEAFF.

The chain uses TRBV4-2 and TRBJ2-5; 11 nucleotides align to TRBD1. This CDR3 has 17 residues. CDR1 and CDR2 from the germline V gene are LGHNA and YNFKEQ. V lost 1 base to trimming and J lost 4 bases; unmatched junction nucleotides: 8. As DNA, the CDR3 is TGTGCCAGCAGCCAAGGCCAGGGACAGGGGGGAGGAGAGACCCAGTACTTC. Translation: CASSQGQGQGGGETQYF.

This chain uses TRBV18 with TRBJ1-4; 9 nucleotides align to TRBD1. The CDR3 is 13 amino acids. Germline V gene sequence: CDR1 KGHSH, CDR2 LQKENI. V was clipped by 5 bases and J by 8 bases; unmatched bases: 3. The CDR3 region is CASSRDRVEKLFF. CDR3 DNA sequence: TGTGCCAGCTCAAGGGACAGGGTGGAAAAACTGTTTTTT.

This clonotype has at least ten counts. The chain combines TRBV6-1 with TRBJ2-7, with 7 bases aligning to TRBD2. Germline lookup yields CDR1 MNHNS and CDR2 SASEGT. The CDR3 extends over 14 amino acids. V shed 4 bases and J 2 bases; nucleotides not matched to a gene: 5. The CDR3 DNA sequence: TGTGCCAGCAGTGGGGCGGGGGTCACCTACGAGCAGTACTTC. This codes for CASSGAGVTYEQYF.

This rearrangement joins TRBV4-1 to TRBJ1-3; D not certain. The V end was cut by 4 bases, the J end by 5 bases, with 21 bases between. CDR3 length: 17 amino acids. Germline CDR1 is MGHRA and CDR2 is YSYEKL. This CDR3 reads CASSPDLLHTPRNTIYF. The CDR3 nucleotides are TGCGCCAGCAGCCCCGACTTACTACATACCCCGCGAAACACCATATATTTT.